Below, 3 T cell receptor beta chains from the same sample are listed, as sequenced in a study of cytomegalovirus exposure and HLA in healthy donors. PCR employed 60 Vbeta and 13 Jbeta primers. The method was immunoSEQ multiplex PCR; TCRdb's version includes in-frame clones alone and lacks a portion of them. Of about 220,000 clones listed, over 60% are singletons. The sequenced sample consisted of PBMCs. The receptor set was obtained from a young man in good health and CMV-seronegative.

The rearrangement uses TRBV30 and TRBJ2-3; 7 positions agree with TRBD2. The CDR3 extends over 15 amino acids. V lost 2 bases, J lost 3 bases, and 8 bases stayed unmatched. In germline, CDR1 is GTSNPN, CDR2 SVGIG (reference sequence). Here the CDR3 reads CAWSHGGSGTDTQYF. CDR3 DNA: TGTGCCTGGAGTCACGGCGGGAGTGGAACAGATACGCAGTATTTT.

The rearrangement joins TRBV7-8 to TRBJ2-6, with 10 bases that match TRBD1. The CDR3 loop spans 17 amino acids. Germline CDR1 reads SGHVS; CDR2 reads FQNEAQ. The ends lost 5 bases at V and 1 base at J; junction bases unmatched: 5. Here the CDR3 DNA reads TGTGCCAGCAGCCCAGGACAGGGGGGATCTGGGGCCAACGTCCTGACTTTC. Translated: CASSPGQGGSGANVLTF.

The gene calls are TRBV2 and TRBJ1-2; D not resolved. The ends were cut back, 4 bases at V and 6 bases at J, with 12 bases in the middle. The CDR3 loop spans 13 amino acids. The germline V gene encodes CDR1 SNHLY and CDR2 FYNNEI. This chain's CDR3 is CASSVGIANGYTF. The DNA for the CDR3 is TGTGCCAGCAGTGTCGGGATCGCTAATGGCTACACCTTC.